This T cell receptor (beta chain) was documented in a study of OX40 agonist ivuxolimab in advanced cancers. With respect to the entire study: Ivuxolimab, which targeted the costimulatory receptor OX40 (CD134), was an agonistic, fully human IgG2 monoclonal antibody. Intravenous ivuxolimab was administered to patients every 2 weeks at six dose levels: 0.01, 0.1, 0.3, 1.5, 3 and 10 mg/kg. Among the roughly 52 dose-escalation patients, around 19 had hepatocellular carcinoma, approximately 15 melanoma, 9 renal cell carcinoma and 9 head and neck cancer. In the dose-escalation cohort, 82.7% of patients were male, and the mean age was roughly 60 years, with a range of roughly 23 to 85. Prior anti-PD-1, anti-PD-L1 or anti-CTLA-4 therapy was permitted, and checkpoint inhibitors had been received by 30% to 40% of dose-escalation patients. Three dose-escalation patients achieved partial responses, one with hepatocellular carcinoma and two with cutaneous melanoma. Peripheral TCRbeta sequencing was intended to test whether TCR sequence diversity was altered and clonal T-cell expansion was caused by ivuxolimab. The paper describes the monotherapy dose-escalation part (N ≈ 50 patients) of the phase I trial of ivuxolimab.

The table lists this clone with a few counts. No cognate antigen has been identified for it. The sample holds no much larger clone one base away, and base qualities are not on file. To sequence the TCRbeta CDR3 region, genomic DNA was isolated from the sorted cells. TCRbeta CDR3 regions were sequenced using the immunoSEQ Assay. This is the immuneACCESS table as TCRdb keeps it, with only in-frame sequences that have V and J called. A part of the clones is gone; compared with another copy, unresolved V genes explain less than half, and the rest is unexplained. This sample lists 97,000 or so clones; nearly 90% were detected once. The ten biggest clones cover roughly 0.16% of the sample. Paper-wide results and their limitations: Which antigens the clonally expanded peripheral T cells were specific for was not determined. Clonal expansion of both CD4+ and CD8+ blood T cells was observed from baseline to week 6 at doses 0.1 to 3.0 mg/kg. In partial responders in the 0.1-3.0 mg/kg groups, normalized peripheral clonal expansion was found to be among the lowest, especially among CD8+ T cells. Low levels of normalized T-cell clonal expansion were also seen in some patients who did not respond. On average, CD8+ T cells showed more expanded clones than CD4+ T cells after ivuxolimab.

Patients with autoimmune disease history or receiving systemic immunosuppression were excluded from the trial. Peripheral blood for TCR sequencing was collected from all dose cohorts at baseline, on cycle 4 day 1, and on cycle 7 day 1. The samples were drawn from a first-in-human, open-label, multicenter phase I dose-escalation trial of ivuxolimab. Adults with locally advanced or metastatic melanoma, renal cell carcinoma, hepatocellular carcinoma or head and neck squamous cell carcinoma were enrolled in the trial. CD4+ and CD8+ T cells were sorted separately from peripheral blood before TCR sequencing. V is reduced by 4 bases and J by 0 bases, leaving a spacing of 11 bases between them. CDR1 and CDR2 are drawn from the germline V gene: SGHRS, YFSETQ. The CDR3, cysteine through phenylalanine, is 15 amino acids long. Of all the DNA, just the CDR3 is kept, 45 bases in frame from base 1.

Rearrangement joined TRBV5-1 to TRBJ2-1; TRBD2 is a weak D gene call, 6 bases matching. The source material was CD4+ or CD8+ T cells sorted from blood, sampled in a trial of the OX40 agonist ivuxolimab. This receptor was taken from an adult with an advanced solid tumor such as melanoma, head and neck, liver or kidney cancer. The CDR3: CASSPDGSSYNEQFF. The DNA sequence is TGCGCCAGCAGCCCGGACGGGAGCTCCTACAATGAGCAGTTCTTC.